A selection of T cell receptor beta chains follows, all from one sample in a study of blood T cell repertoires in COVID-19. Sequencing was performed with immunoSEQ multiplex PCR; in TCRdb, only in-frame clones are kept and a portion is missing. This sample has 130,000 or so clones, with roughly three quarters found just once. Sequencing was performed on peripheral blood. The receptors shown here come from a woman aged 70-85 years with acute or convalescent COVID-19. Each CDR3 is given with its conserved first and last residue. A D gene is named only where the DNA matches it firmly. Rows may omit the clone size; those that give it use once, few, many or a size class.

TRBV19,-,-,TRBJ1-2,CASSIDPIRDYTF,TGTGCCAGTAGTATAGATCCCATCAGGGACTACACCTTC
TRBV6-1,-,-,TRBJ2-7,CASSHGSTGSYEQYF,TGTGCCAGCAGCCACGGGTCGACAGGATCCTACGAGCAGTACTTC
TRBV9,-,-,TRBJ1-2,CASSAEPWRGLGAF,TGTGCCAGCAGCGCGGAACCCTGGAGGGGACTAGGCGCCTTC
TRBV6-5,-,-,TRBJ2-7,CASSYSRAPYYEQYF,TGTGCCAGCAGTTATTCGAGGGCGCCTTACTACGAGCAGTACTTC
TRBV7-2,-,TRBD2,TRBJ2-3,CASSTRSGGLTDTQYF,TGTGCCAGCAGCACCCGGAGCGGGGGGTTAACAGATACGCAGTATTTT
TRBV18,once,TRBD1,TRBJ2-2,CASSPPTGLGTGELFF,TGTGCCAGCTCACCACCGACAGGGTTGGGCACCGGGGAGCTGTTTTTT
TRBV24-1,-,TRBD1,TRBJ2-1,CATSPTGGLSNEQFF,TGTGCCACCAGTCCGACAGGGGGGTTATCCAATGAGCAGTTCTTC
TRBV7-2,-,TRBD1,TRBJ1-2,CASSPKTGSDGYTF,TGTGCCAGCAGCCCCAAGACAGGGTCGGATGGCTACACCTTC
TRBV4-1,-,-,TRBJ2-7,CASSQDGTYSYEQYF,TGCGCCAGCAGCCAAGATGGTACCTACTCCTACGAGCAGTACTTC
TRBV6-1,once,-,TRBJ1-5,CASSEQGSNQPQHF,TGTGCCAGCAGTGAACAGGGTAGCAATCAGCCCCAGCATTTT
TRBV25-1,-,TRBD1,TRBJ2-2,CASSEGQGYTGELFF,TGTGCCAGCAGTGAGGGACAGGGGTACACCGGGGAGCTGTTTTTT
TRBV11-2,-,TRBD1,TRBJ2-1,CASSLDQDRGYNEQFF,TGTGCCAGCAGCTTAGATCAGGACAGGGGCTACAATGAGCAGTTCTTC
TRBV9,-,-,TRBJ1-1,CASSPRGQNTEAFF,TGTGCCAGCAGCCCAAGGGGCCAGAACACTGAAGCTTTCTTT
TRBV12-5,-,TRBD2,TRBJ2-7,CASGKTSGTEEQYF,TGTGCTAGTGGTAAGACTAGCGGGACGGAAGAGCAGTACTTC
TRBV19,-,TRBD2,TRBJ2-3,CASTETSGIPDTQYF,TGTGCCAGTACCGAAACTAGCGGGATCCCAGATACGCAGTATTTT
TRBV3-1/TRBV3-2,once,TRBD1,TRBJ1-1,CASSQEVIRTGLEVGAFF,TGTGCCAGCAGCCAAGAGGTCATCCGGACAGGGTTAGAGGTGGGAGCTTTCTTT
TRBV4-1,once,-,TRBJ1-3,CASSQDEWGAGNTIYF,TGCGCCAGCAGCCAAGATGAGTGGGGAGCTGGAAACACCATATATTTT
TRBV5-1,-,TRBD2,TRBJ2-3,CASSLGQRGDTDTQYF,TGCGCCAGCAGCTTGGGACAGCGGGGGGACACAGATACGCAGTATTTT
TRBV6-5,once,TRBD1,TRBJ1-1,CATIPVTGEAEAFF,TGTGCCACCATACCGGTAACAGGGGAGGCTGAAGCTTTCTTT
TRBV29-1,-,TRBD2,TRBJ2-1,CSVDGTSSYNEQFF,TGCAGCGTTGACGGGACTAGCTCCTACAATGAGCAGTTCTTC
TRBV6-6,once,TRBD2,TRBJ2-7,CASSRTTSGTLNSYEQYF,TGTGCCAGCAGTCGTACTACTAGCGGGACACTCAACTCCTACGAGCAGTACTTC
TRBV5-6,-,-,TRBJ2-7,CASSLGPSVDYEQYF,TGTGCCAGCAGCTTGGGTCCTAGCGTCGACTACGAGCAGTACTTC
TRBV27,few,TRBD1,TRBJ2-3,CASSPWDRATDTQYF,TGTGCCAGCAGTCCATGGGACAGGGCCACGGATACGCAGTATTTT
TRBV28,-,TRBD1,TRBJ2-7,CASSLAGGDYEQYF,TGTGCCAGCAGTTTAGCAGGGGGAGACTACGAGCAGTACTTC
TRBV10-2,-,TRBD2,TRBJ2-5,CASSEFWASGVETQYF,TGCGCCAGCAGTGAGTTCTGGGCTAGCGGGGTAGAGACCCAGTACTTC
TRBV5-1,many,TRBD1,TRBJ1-2,CASTQGTGTRGGYTF,TGCGCCAGCACACAAGGGACAGGGACACGAGGAGGCTACACCTTC
TRBV6-5,-,TRBD1,TRBJ1-1,CASSFGQAEAFF,TGTGCCAGCAGTTTCGGACAGGCTGAAGCTTTCTTT
TRBV11-2,-,-,TRBJ1-1,CASSFSSAGAAGTEAFF,TGTGCCAGCAGCTTCTCATCTGCAGGGGCCGCCGGCACTGAAGCTTTCTTT
TRBV10-3,-,-,TRBJ1-2,CAISDPLGQAYSNYGYTF,TGTGCCATCAGTGACCCTCTGGGGCAGGCGTACTCTAACTATGGCTACACCTTC
TRBV6-1,-,TRBD1,TRBJ2-6,CASSVPRGTGMAGANVLTF,TGTGCCAGCAGTGTCCCCCGCGGGACAGGGATGGCTGGGGCCAACGTCCTGACTTTC
TRBV19,-,TRBD2,TRBJ2-5,CASSIEGAGRRQETQYF,TGTGCCAGTAGTATAGAGGGAGCGGGAAGGCGCCAAGAGACCCAGTACTTC
TRBV7-3,-,TRBD2,TRBJ2-2,CASSLGGLAGTGELFF,TGTGCCAGCAGCTTAGGCGGACTAGCGGGAACCGGGGAGCTGTTTTTT
TRBV4-1,-,-,TRBJ2-5,CASSQGGLQETQYF,TGCGCCAGCAGCCAGGGGGGACTGCAAGAGACCCAGTACTTC
TRBV6-2/TRBV6-3,-,TRBD2,TRBJ2-1,CASSYTGLAGTRGGDEQFF,TGTGCCAGCAGTTACACGGGACTAGCGGGAACACGGGGCGGCGATGAGCAGTTCTTC
TRBV7-9,-,-,TRBJ2-3,CASSLGGVLTDTQYF,TGTGCCAGCAGCTTAGGGGGGGTCCTTACAGATACGCAGTATTTT
TRBV9,few,TRBD2,TRBJ2-2,CASSVHRGGTGELFF,TGTGCCAGCAGCGTCCATCGGGGGGGCACCGGGGAGCTGTTTTTT
TRBV7-8,-,TRBD1,TRBJ1-5,CASSSDPGQGYQPQHF,TGTGCCAGCAGCTCAGATCCGGGACAGGGTTATCAGCCCCAGCATTTT
TRBV5-8,-,-,TRBJ2-4,CASETGNIQYF,TGTGCCAGCGAGACTGGAAACATTCAGTACTTC
TRBV19,few,TRBD1,TRBJ1-5,CASSRTGGSQPQHF,TGTGCCAGTAGCCGAACAGGGGGAAGTCAGCCCCAGCATTTT
TRBV28,-,-,TRBJ1-6,CASSFQASPLHF,TGTGCCAGCAGTTTTCAAGCTTCACCCCTCCACTTT
TRBV20-1,few,-,TRBJ2-1,CSASGWGVSSSYNEQFF,TGCAGTGCTAGTGGGTGGGGAGTTTCAAGCTCCTACAATGAGCAGTTCTTC
TRBV5-1,-,TRBD2,TRBJ2-1,CASIAGGGYNEQFF,TGCGCCAGCATAGCGGGAGGCGGGTACAATGAGCAGTTCTTC
TRBV11-2,-,-,TRBJ2-3,CASSLQGGSTDTQYF,TGTGCCAGCAGCCTTCAGGGGGGAAGCACAGATACGCAGTATTTT
TRBV6-5,-,TRBD1,TRBJ2-7,CASGQGYEQYF,TGTGCCAGCGGACAGGGATACGAGCAGTACTTC
TRBV19,-,TRBD1,TRBJ1-2,CASSMDPGQARVTYGYTF,TGTGCCAGTAGTATGGACCCGGGACAGGCTCGAGTTACGTATGGCTACACCTTC
TRBV9,-,-,TRBJ2-7,CASSVEGSSYEQYF,TGTGCCAGCAGCGTAGAAGGGAGCTCCTACGAGCAGTACTTC
TRBV5-5,-,TRBD1,TRBJ2-7,CASSLRTGGAGEQYF,TGTGCCAGCAGCTTGAGGACAGGGGGCGCCGGCGAGCAGTACTTC
TRBV6-2/TRBV6-3,once,-,TRBJ1-4,CASSGNREKEKLFF,TGTGCCAGCAGCGGGAACAGGGAAAAGGAAAAACTGTTTTTT
TRBV2,-,TRBD1,TRBJ1-1,CASSRTGEAEAFF,TGTGCCAGCAGTAGGACAGGGGAAGCTGAAGCTTTCTTT
TRBV30,-,TRBD1,TRBJ1-5,CAWSWTGNQPQHF,TGTGCCTGGAGTTGGACAGGGAATCAGCCCCAGCATTTT
TRBV7-2,few,-,TRBJ1-3,CASSLRQDTIYF,TGTGCCAGCAGCTTGCGTCAGGACACCATATATTTT
TRBV29-1,-,-,TRBJ2-1,CSVEGARGDWFF,TGCAGCGTTGAAGGGGCTAGAGGGGACTGGTTCTTC
TRBV7-2,-,-,TRBJ2-5,CASSADLETQYF,TGTGCCAGCAGCGCAGATTTGGAGACCCAGTACTTC
TRBV28,-,-,TRBJ1-6,CASSPRGRYNSPLHF,TGTGCCAGCAGCCCGCGGGGCAGGTATAATTCACCCCTCCACTTT
TRBV11-2,medium-sized,-,TRBJ1-6,CASSFLHPNSPLHF,TGTGCCAGCAGCTTTTTACACCCCAATTCACCCCTCCACTTT